The 26 T cell receptor beta chains listed next were all sequenced from one sample in a study of cytomegalovirus exposure and HLA in healthy donors. PCR primers comprised 60 Vbeta and 13 Jbeta primers. The method was immunoSEQ multiplex PCR; TCRdb's version includes in-frame clones alone and lacks a portion of them. Of 190,000 or so clones listed, about four fifths are singletons. Sequencing was carried out using PBMCs. The receptors stem from a man aged 45-65 years in good health and CMV-seronegative.

A single count supports this clone. The chain combines TRBV7-2 with TRBJ1-5; TRBD1 agrees at 9 bases. The CDR3 runs to 16 residues. Germline V gene sequence: CDR1 SGHTA, CDR2 FQGNSA. V was clipped by 5 bases and J by 7 bases; unmatched bases: 12. The CDR3 DNA is TGTGCCAGCAGCCTGGGGACAGGGACGTCGGGACAGCCCCAGCATTTT. This translates into CASSLGTGTSGQPQHF.

This clone was picked up a small number of times. The gene calls are TRBV15 and TRBJ2-7, with D hard to call. Germline loops: CDR1 LNHNV, CDR2 YYDKDF (reference sequence). CDR3 size: 14 residues. Trimming removed 3 bases at V and 0 bases at J, with 9 bases between. This chain's CDR3 is CATSRGSPSYEQYF. CDR3 nucleotides: TGTGCCACCAGCAGGGGTAGCCCCTCCTACGAGCAGTACTTC.

The rearrangement links TRBV6-5 to TRBJ1-2; no reliable D call. CDR1 is MNHEY and CDR2 is SVGAGI in the germline V gene. Between the trimmed V and J ends, which lost 8 bases and 5 bases, there was a span of 15 bases. The CDR3 is 13 amino acids. The CDR3 region has the DNA TGTGCCAGCCGCCCTCCCACTTCATATGGCTACACCTTC. It encodes CASRPPTSYGYTF.

The rearrangement links TRBV7-2 to TRBJ1-5; D ambiguous. The CDR3 has 15 amino acids. The V gene lost 5 bases and the J gene lost 7 bases, with 18 bases spanning the gap. CDR1 SGHTA and CDR2 FQGNSA come from the germline V gene. The DNA of the CDR3 is TGTGCCAGCAGCCTGGGTGAGGTTCCCCAACAGCCCCAGCATTTT. This codes for CASSLGEVPQQPQHF.

The chain couples TRBV7-9 to TRBJ1-1; 10 bases fit TRBD1. Trimming at V came to 2 bases and at J to 5 bases, leaving 5 bases not matched to a gene. The CDR3 is made up of 15 amino acids. The germline V gene has CDR1 SEHNR and CDR2 FQNEAQ (reference sequence). The CDR3 nucleotides read TGTGCCAGCAGCTTAAGGACAGGGGGAAGGACTGAAGCTTTCTTT. Protein: CASSLRTGGRTEAFF.

The rearrangement joins TRBV4-2 to TRBJ2-7; 7 nucleotides agree with TRBD1. Germline-derived CDR1 and CDR2 are LGHNA and YNFKEQ. V dropped 1 base and J dropped 3; count of bases not matched to a gene: 6. The CDR3 is 15 amino acids. In DNA form, the CDR3 reads TGTGCCAGCAGCCAAGTGGACGGGACAGTCTACGAGCAGTACTTC. Amino acid sequence: CASSQVDGTVYEQYF.

The chain joins TRBV6-1 to TRBJ2-2, with D possibly TRBD1 on 6 matching bases. V gave up 10 bases and J gave up 0 bases, with 15 bases separating them. The CDR3 is made up of 15 amino acids. The germline V gene has CDR1 MNHNS and CDR2 SASEGT. The CDR3 region has the DNA TGTGCCATTCTCAACAGGGTTACGAACACCGGGGAGCTGTTTTTT. Protein: CAILNRVTNTGELFF.

The rearrangement links TRBV7-9 to TRBJ2-1; 9 positions agree with TRBD2. The CDR3 length is 16 residues. Trimming cost V 5 bases and J 4 bases; bases outside gene matches: 9. Germline-derived CDR1 and CDR2 are SEHNR and FQNEAQ (reference sequence). As DNA, the CDR3 is TGTGCCAGCAGCACCCCGGGACTAGCCAATTACAATGAGCAGTTCTTC. Translation: CASSTPGLANYNEQFF.

This clone was found a few times. The V call is TRBV28, the J call TRBJ1-3; D might be TRBD1 (5 bases). Per the germline V gene, CDR1 is MDHEN and CDR2 is SYDVKM. This CDR3 comprises 16 residues. The ends were cut back, 7 bases at V and 0 bases at J, with 16 bases in the middle. This CDR3 is CASNPPYRSSGNTIYF. The DNA of the CDR3 is TGTGCCAGCAATCCCCCTTACAGGAGCTCTGGAAACACCATATATTTT.

V is TRBV11-2 and J is TRBJ1-1; D remains ambiguous. The V end was cut by 2 bases, the J end by 0 bases, with 7 bases between. The CDR3 runs to 14 residues. Germline-derived CDR1 and CDR2 are SGHAT and FQNNGV. CDR3: CASSLTALNTEAFF. The CDR3 coding sequence is TGTGCCAGCAGCTTAACAGCCTTGAACACTGAAGCTTTCTTT. Full variable domain (remainder filled in from reference TRBV11-2 and TRBJ1-1): EAGVAQSPRYKIIEKRQSVAFWCNPISGHATLYWYQQILGQGPKLLIQFQNNGVVDDSQLPKDRFSAERLKGVDSTLKIQPAKLEDSAVYLCASSLTALNTEAFFGQGTRLTVV.

The gene calls are TRBV11-2 and TRBJ2-1; 12 bases are shared with TRBD2. Germline V gene sequence: CDR1 SGHAT, CDR2 FQNNGV. The CDR3 has 19 residues. The V segment lost 5 bases and the J segment 0 bases; nucleotides outside the gene matches: 11. CDR3 protein: CASSLRLAGAESSYNEQFF. The CDR3 DNA reads TGTGCCAGCAGCCTGAGACTAGCGGGAGCGGAAAGCTCCTACAATGAGCAGTTCTTC. Drawing the rest from reference TRBV11-2 and TRBJ2-1, the complete variable domain is EAGVAQSPRYKIIEKRQSVAFWCNPISGHATLYWYQQILGQGPKLLIQFQNNGVVDDSQLPKDRFSAERLKGVDSTLKIQPAKLEDSAVYLCASSLRLAGAESSYNEQFFGPGTRLTVL.

The V and J genes are TRBV11-2 and TRBJ2-7; 7 positions agree with TRBD2. The germline V gene encodes CDR1 SGHAT and CDR2 FQNNGV. Germline trimming cut 5 bases from V and 1 base from J; bases unmatched to any gene: 5. There are 14 residues in the CDR3. The CDR3 DNA reads as TGTGCCAGCAGCGACCCGGGGGGATCCTACGAGCAGTACTTC. Translating gives CASSDPGGSYEQYF.

The chain links TRBV15 to TRBJ2-1; 12 bases agree with TRBD2. The CDR3 is 17 residues long. Germline CDR1 reads LNHNV; CDR2 reads YYDKDF (reference sequence). V was pared by 0 bases and J by 2 bases, with 2 bases of the junction left unmatched. This chain's CDR3 is CATSREASGRAYNEQFF. As DNA, the CDR3 is TGTGCCACCAGCAGAGAAGCTAGCGGGAGGGCCTACAATGAGCAGTTCTTC.

This clone occurred once. CDR3 residues: CASSPRTVAGAFF. The CDR3 DNA is TGTGCCAGCAGCCCAAGGACGGTCGCGGGTGCTTTCTTT. The chain uses TRBV11-2 and TRBJ1-1; D uncertain. The CDR3 has 13 residues. CDR1 is SGHAT and CDR2 is FQNNGV in the germline V gene. V was cut by 5 bases and J by 11 bases, with 18 bases left in between. Full variable domain (outside the CDR3, taken from reference TRBV11-2 and TRBJ1-1): EAGVAQSPRYKIIEKRQSVAFWCNPISGHATLYWYQQILGQGPKLLIQFQNNGVVDDSQLPKDRFSAERLKGVDSTLKIQPAKLEDSAVYLCASSPRTVAGAFFGQGTRLTVV.

J is TRBJ2-3 and V is TRBV7-2; 8 positions match TRBD2. Germline-derived CDR1 and CDR2 are SGHTA and FQGNSA. The CDR3 contains 13 residues. Losses at the gene ends were 3 bases for V and 7 bases for J; bases not matched to a gene: 3. The CDR3 loop is CASSFAGGNTQYF. The CDR3 bases are TGTGCCAGCAGCTTTGCGGGGGGAAATACGCAGTATTTT.

The chain is built from TRBV27 and TRBJ2-2; the D is unclear. CDR1 MNHEY and CDR2 SMNVEV come from the germline V gene (reference sequence). The CDR3 has 13 residues. V gave up 2 bases and J gave up 1 base, with 2 bases separating them. CDR3 amino acids: CASSLRNTGELFF. As DNA, the CDR3 is TGTGCCAGCAGTTTACGGAACACCGGGGAGCTGTTTTTT.

There are a few counts of this clone. The rearrangement joins TRBV10-3 to TRBJ1-1; maybe TRBD1 (5 bases). The CDR3 loop spans 12 amino acids. V was pared by 5 bases and J by 1 base, with 5 bases between. Germline loops: CDR1 ENHRY, CDR2 SYGVKD. The CDR3 protein is CAISTGNTEAFF. The CDR3 DNA reads TGTGCCATCAGTACAGGGAACACTGAAGCTTTCTTT.

V gene TRBV6-1 combines with J gene TRBJ2-2; possible D gene TRBD2, 5 bases. CDR3 length: 13 residues. V was trimmed by 4 bases and J by 3 bases, leaving 6 bases between them. Germline V gene data show CDR1 as MNHNS and CDR2 as SASEGT. This chain's CDR3 is CASSVGDTGELFF. CDR3 DNA sequence: TGTGCCAGCAGTGTGGGAGACACCGGGGAGCTGTTTTTT.

The V gene is TRBV9, the J gene TRBJ2-6; 8 nucleotides align to TRBD1. The CDR3 totals 17 residues. V lost 3 bases and J lost 0; bases outside the gene matches: 5. Germline V gene sequence: CDR1 SGDLS, CDR2 YYNGEE. The CDR3 spells CASSAGQGSSGANVLTF. DNA for the CDR3: TGTGCCAGCAGCGCCGGACAGGGAAGCTCTGGGGCCAACGTCCTGACTTTC.

The rearrangement joins TRBV7-9 to TRBJ2-1; 7 positions match TRBD2. The CDR3 consists of 16 residues. Looked up from germline, CDR1 is SEHNR and CDR2 is FQNEAQ (reference sequence). With 6 bases clipped from V and 1 base from J, the junction kept 9 bases outside the gene matches. Written as DNA, the CDR3 is TGTGCCAGCAGTTGGGAAGTGCGGGGGTCCTACAATGAGCAGTTCTTC. Translating it yields CASSWEVRGSYNEQFF.

The V gene is TRBV14, the J gene TRBJ2-5; tentative D call: TRBD1 (6 bases). Deletions cut 3 bases from V and 1 base from J, with 15 bases between. The length of the CDR3 is 16 residues. The germline V gene has CDR1 SGHDN and CDR2 FVKESK. The CDR3 sequence: CASSQLQGSLQETQYF. Here the CDR3 DNA reads TGTGCCAGCAGCCAGCTACAGGGAAGTCTCCAAGAGACCCAGTACTTC.

This clone was seen only a few times. This chain connects TRBV19 to TRBJ1-2; TRBD1 agrees at 7 bases. CDR1 LNHDA and CDR2 SQIVND come from the germline V gene (reference sequence). The V segment lost 5 bases and the J segment 4 bases; nucleotides outside the gene matches: 7. The CDR3 sequence is 14 residues long. The CDR3 reads CASSYLQGSYGYTF. CDR3 in DNA: TGTGCCAGTAGTTACCTACAGGGGAGCTATGGCTACACCTTC.

The rearrangement links TRBV5-1 to TRBJ2-2, with 12 bases aligning to TRBD1. The J segment lost 9 bases and the V segment lost 1 base, leaving 7 bases of the junction unmatched. Germline V gene sequence: CDR1 SGHRS, CDR2 YFSETQ. The CDR3 is 16 residues long. The CDR3 loop reads CASSLRGQGALRELFF. The CDR3 nucleotides read TGCGCCAGCAGCTTGAGGGGACAGGGGGCTCTTAGGGAGCTGTTTTTT. Supplemented by reference TRBV5-1 and TRBJ2-2, the full variable domain reads KAGVTQTPRYLIKTRGQQVTLSCSPISGHRSVSWYQQTPGQGLQFLFEYFSETQRNKGNFPGRFSGRQFSNSRSEMNVSTLELGDSALYLCASSLRGQGALRELFFGEGSRLTVL.

This chain connects TRBV10-3 to TRBJ2-1, with D hard to call. Germline V CDR1 and CDR2: ENHRY, SYGVKD. The CDR3 is made up of 14 amino acids. Trimming took 2 bases from V and 7 from J, leaving 12 bases between them. The CDR3 here is CAISEPPNTNEQFF. Written as DNA, the CDR3 is TGTGCCATCAGTGAGCCGCCCAACACGAATGAGCAGTTCTTC.

The chain employs TRBV4-1 and TRBJ1-4, with 7 bases aligning to TRBD1. The CDR3 has 15 residues. J gave up 8 bases and V 2 bases, and 8 bases lay outside the gene matches. CDR1 is MGHRA and CDR2 is YSYEKL in the germline V gene. Written as DNA, the CDR3 is TGCGCCAGCAGCCAACCCGACAGGGCGGGCGAAAAACTGTTTTTT. Amino acid sequence: CASSQPDRAGEKLFF.

This clone was counted between two and nine times. The chain uses TRBV4-3 and TRBJ1-1, with D possibly matching TRBD1 (6 bases). This CDR3 comprises 13 residues. Trimming took 3 bases from V and 10 from J, leaving 15 bases between them. CDR1 and CDR2 (germline): LGHNA, YSLEER. DNA for the CDR3: TGCGCCAGCAGCCATCGCACACAGGGATTAGCTTTCTTT. Translation gives CASSHRTQGLAFF.